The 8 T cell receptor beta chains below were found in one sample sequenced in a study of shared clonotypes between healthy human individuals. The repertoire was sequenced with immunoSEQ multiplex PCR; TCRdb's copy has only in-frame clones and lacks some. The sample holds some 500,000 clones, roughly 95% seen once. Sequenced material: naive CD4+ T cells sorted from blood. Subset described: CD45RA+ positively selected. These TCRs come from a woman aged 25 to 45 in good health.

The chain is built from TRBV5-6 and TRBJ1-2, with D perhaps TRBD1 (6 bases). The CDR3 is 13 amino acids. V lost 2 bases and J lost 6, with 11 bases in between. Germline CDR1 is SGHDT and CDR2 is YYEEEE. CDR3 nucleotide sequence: TGTGCCAGCAGCTTTGGGGGGCTGAATGGCTACACCTTC. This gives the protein CASSFGGLNGYTF. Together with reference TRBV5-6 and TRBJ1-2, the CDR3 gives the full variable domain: DAGVTQSPTHLIKTRGQQVTLRCSPKSGHDTVSWYQQALGQGPQFIFQYYEEEERQRGNFPDRFSGHQFPNYSSELNVNALLLGDSALYLCASSFGGLNGYTFGSGTRLTVV.

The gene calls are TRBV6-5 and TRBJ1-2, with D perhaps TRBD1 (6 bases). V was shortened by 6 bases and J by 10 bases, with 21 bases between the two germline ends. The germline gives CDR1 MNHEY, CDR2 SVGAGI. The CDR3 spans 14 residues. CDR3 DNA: TGTGCCAGCAGGCAGACCACCGGGACAACCTCCTACACCTTC. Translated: CASRQTTGTTSYTF.

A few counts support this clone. In DNA, the CDR3 is TGTGCCAGCAGTTTGGGGACAGGGAACTACGAGCAGTACTTC. Amino acids: CASSLGTGNYEQYF. The chain uses TRBV27 and TRBJ2-7, with 9 nucleotides matching TRBD1. Unmatched junction bases numbered 3, after V lost 3 bases and J lost 3 bases. Germline CDR1 and CDR2: MNHEY and SMNVEV (reference sequence). This CDR3 has 14 amino acids.

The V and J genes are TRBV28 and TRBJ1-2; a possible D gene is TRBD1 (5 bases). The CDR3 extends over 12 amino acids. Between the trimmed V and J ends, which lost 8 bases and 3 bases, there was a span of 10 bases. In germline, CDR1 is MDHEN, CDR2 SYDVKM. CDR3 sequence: CASHTGDYGYTF. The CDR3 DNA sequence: TGTGCCAGCCATACAGGAGACTATGGCTACACCTTC.

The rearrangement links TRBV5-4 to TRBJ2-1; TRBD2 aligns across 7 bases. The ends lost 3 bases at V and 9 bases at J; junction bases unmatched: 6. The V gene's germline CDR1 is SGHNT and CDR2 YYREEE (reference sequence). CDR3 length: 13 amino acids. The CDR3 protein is CASSSTWGGEQFF. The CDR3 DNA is TGTGCCAGCAGCTCAACATGGGGGGGTGAGCAGTTCTTC.

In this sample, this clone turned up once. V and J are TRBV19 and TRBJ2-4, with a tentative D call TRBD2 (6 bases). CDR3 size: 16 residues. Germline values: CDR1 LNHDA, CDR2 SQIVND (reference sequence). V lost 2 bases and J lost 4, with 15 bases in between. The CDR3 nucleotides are TGTGCCAGTAGTATATTTTACGATGCGGGGAAAAACATTCAGTACTTC. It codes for CASSIFYDAGKNIQYF.

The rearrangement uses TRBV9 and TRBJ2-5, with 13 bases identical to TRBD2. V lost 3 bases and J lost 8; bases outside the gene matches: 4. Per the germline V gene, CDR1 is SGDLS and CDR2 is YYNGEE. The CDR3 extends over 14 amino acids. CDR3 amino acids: CASSGGLAGETQYF. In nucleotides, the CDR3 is TGTGCCAGCAGCGGAGGACTAGCGGGAGAAACCCAGTACTTC.

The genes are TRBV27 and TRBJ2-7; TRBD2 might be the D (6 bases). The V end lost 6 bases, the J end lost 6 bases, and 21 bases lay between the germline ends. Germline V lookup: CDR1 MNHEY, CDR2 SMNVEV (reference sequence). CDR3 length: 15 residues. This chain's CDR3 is CASRYRTGTPSEQYF. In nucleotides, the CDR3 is TGTGCCAGCAGATATCGAACCGGGACTCCAAGCGAGCAGTACTTC.